These T cell receptor beta chains were read from a single sample in a study of control samples from healthy donors and cancer patients. Clones were read by immunoSEQ multiplex PCR, and TCRdb kept only the in-frame ones, dropping some. This sample has approximately 140,000 clones, with nearly 90% found just once. The source material was PBMCs. These receptors were collected from a man in his fifties with head and neck cancer. Both conserved end residues are part of each CDR3. The order of the fields is V gene, D gene, J gene, clone size, CDR3 DNA, CDR3 protein. A D gene is named only where the DNA matches it firmly. For some rows the clone size is stated as once, few or many, or as a class when expanded; others skip it.

v_call: TRBV7-2; d_call: .; j_call: TRBJ2-7; clone_size: once; cdr3_nt: TGTGCCAGCAGCTCCTGGACTGGCGAGCAGTACTTC; cdr3_aa: CASSSWTGEQYF
v_call: TRBV6-5; d_call: .; j_call: TRBJ2-3; clone_size: .; cdr3_nt: TGTGCCAGCAGTTACGATTATGGGCAGGGCAGAGATACGCAGTATTTT; cdr3_aa: CASSYDYGQGRDTQYF
v_call: TRBV28; d_call: TRBD1; j_call: TRBJ1-5; clone_size: .; cdr3_nt: TGTGCCAGCAGCCCGGGACAGGGTAATCAGCCCCAGCATTTT; cdr3_aa: CASSPGQGNQPQHF
v_call: TRBV3-1/TRBV3-2; d_call: .; j_call: TRBJ2-5; clone_size: .; cdr3_nt: TGTGCCAGCAGCCAAGAGGCCATGCCTACTAGAGAGACCCAGTACTTC; cdr3_aa: CASSQEAMPTRETQYF
v_call: TRBV11-3; d_call: TRBD2; j_call: TRBJ2-7; clone_size: .; cdr3_nt: TGTGCCAGCAGCTCTGCTAGCGGCCCCTACGAGCAGTACTTC; cdr3_aa: CASSSASGPYEQYF
v_call: TRBV5-1; d_call: TRBD2; j_call: TRBJ2-3; clone_size: .; cdr3_nt: TGCGCCAGCAGCATAACTAGCGGGCCCACAGATACGCAGTATTTT; cdr3_aa: CASSITSGPTDTQYF
v_call: TRBV19; d_call: TRBD1; j_call: TRBJ1-5; clone_size: once; cdr3_nt: TGTGCCAGTAGTACAACTACAGGGGCCGTCGATCAGCCCCAGCATTTT; cdr3_aa: CASSTTTGAVDQPQHF
v_call: TRBV11-2; d_call: .; j_call: TRBJ1-2; clone_size: .; cdr3_nt: TGTGCCAGCAGCTTAGATCGCACAGCTTATGGCTACACCTTC; cdr3_aa: CASSLDRTAYGYTF
v_call: TRBV5-1; d_call: .; j_call: TRBJ2-6; clone_size: .; cdr3_nt: TGCGCCAGCAGCCCCCCCGCCTCTGGGGCCAACGTCCTGACTTTC; cdr3_aa: CASSPPASGANVLTF
v_call: TRBV9; d_call: TRBD2; j_call: TRBJ2-1; clone_size: .; cdr3_nt: TGTGCCAGCAGCTTCCTCACGGGGGGAGCGTCCTACAATGAGCAGTTCTTC; cdr3_aa: CASSFLTGGASYNEQFF
v_call: TRBV4-2; d_call: .; j_call: TRBJ2-3; clone_size: .; cdr3_nt: TGTGCCAGCAGCCCGGGACGGGAAAGCACAGATACGCAGTATTTT; cdr3_aa: CASSPGRESTDTQYF
v_call: TRBV4-2; d_call: TRBD1; j_call: TRBJ2-4; clone_size: .; cdr3_nt: TGTGCCAGCAGCCAACCTGACAGGGGCCGAGAAAACATTCAGTACTTC; cdr3_aa: CASSQPDRGRENIQYF
v_call: TRBV18; d_call: TRBD1; j_call: TRBJ2-7; clone_size: .; cdr3_nt: TGTGCCAGCTCACCACCTGGGGGACAGGGCGGCCACGAGCAGTACTTC; cdr3_aa: CASSPPGGQGGHEQYF
v_call: TRBV9; d_call: .; j_call: TRBJ2-3; clone_size: .; cdr3_nt: TGTGCCAGCAGCCCGAAAGGGGGGACAGATACGCAGTATTTT; cdr3_aa: CASSPKGGTDTQYF
v_call: TRBV13; d_call: TRBD2; j_call: TRBJ2-1; clone_size: .; cdr3_nt: TGTGCCAGCAGCTTAGTTAGCGGGAAGAAGTTCTTC; cdr3_aa: CASSLVSGKKFF
v_call: TRBV4-2; d_call: .; j_call: TRBJ1-1; clone_size: .; cdr3_nt: TGTGCCAGCAGACATGTGCGGGCGAACACTGAAGCTTTCTTT; cdr3_aa: CASRHVRANTEAFF
v_call: TRBV19; d_call: TRBD2; j_call: TRBJ2-4; clone_size: .; cdr3_nt: TGTGCCAGTAGTATTAGCGGGGGGGACCAAAACATTCAGTACTTC; cdr3_aa: CASSISGGDQNIQYF
v_call: TRBV9; d_call: .; j_call: TRBJ1-1; clone_size: once; cdr3_nt: TGTGCCAGCAGCCCCTATCTACAGGGTTCTGTAGCTGAAGCTTTCTTT; cdr3_aa: CASSPYLQGSVAEAFF
v_call: TRBV18; d_call: .; j_call: TRBJ1-5; clone_size: .; cdr3_nt: TGTGCCAGCTCAATCGGACAGTCCAATCAGCCCCAGCATTTT; cdr3_aa: CASSIGQSNQPQHF
v_call: TRBV2; d_call: .; j_call: TRBJ2-1; clone_size: .; cdr3_nt: TGTGCCAGCGTTCCCGGGACTCGGTACAATGAGCAGTTCTTC; cdr3_aa: CASVPGTRYNEQFF
v_call: TRBV4-2; d_call: .; j_call: TRBJ2-7; clone_size: .; cdr3_nt: TGTGCCAGCAGCCAAGAAAAGTCCGACGAGCAGTACTTC; cdr3_aa: CASSQEKSDEQYF
v_call: TRBV13; d_call: .; j_call: TRBJ2-3; clone_size: once; cdr3_nt: TGTGCCAGCAGCCCCAGGCGGCCAGATACGCAGTATTTT; cdr3_aa: CASSPRRPDTQYF
v_call: TRBV7-9; d_call: TRBD1; j_call: TRBJ1-2; clone_size: few; cdr3_nt: TGTGCCAGCAGCTCCTCCGGGACAGGGGGATTAGGCTACACCTTC; cdr3_aa: CASSSSGTGGLGYTF
v_call: TRBV5-6; d_call: .; j_call: TRBJ2-1; clone_size: .; cdr3_nt: TGTGCCAGCGGGTCTAACGCAAATGAGCAGTTCTTC; cdr3_aa: CASGSNANEQFF
v_call: TRBV7-9; d_call: .; j_call: TRBJ2-1; clone_size: once; cdr3_nt: TGTGCCAGGGGCGGTAGCTCCTACAATGAGCAGTTCTTC; cdr3_aa: CARGGSSYNEQFF
v_call: TRBV11-2; d_call: .; j_call: TRBJ1-2; clone_size: .; cdr3_nt: TGTGCCAGCAGCCACCTACACCGATGGGGCTACACCTTC; cdr3_aa: CASSHLHRWGYTF
v_call: TRBV2; d_call: .; j_call: TRBJ1-5; clone_size: .; cdr3_nt: TGTGCCAGCAGCCTGGGCGGGGGGGTTGGAGGGCAGCCCCAGCATTTT; cdr3_aa: CASSLGGGVGGQPQHF
v_call: TRBV12-3/TRBV12-4; d_call: .; j_call: TRBJ1-5; clone_size: .; cdr3_nt: TGTGCCAGCAGTTTAGAAAGCAATCAGCCCCAGCATTTT; cdr3_aa: CASSLESNQPQHF
v_call: TRBV5-1; d_call: .; j_call: TRBJ2-2; clone_size: .; cdr3_nt: TGCGCCAGCAGCGATACTAGCAGAACCGGGGAGCTGTTTTTT; cdr3_aa: CASSDTSRTGELFF
v_call: TRBV10-3; d_call: .; j_call: TRBJ2-1; clone_size: .; cdr3_nt: TGTGCCATCAGTGACAACCTCTCCTACAATGAGCAGTTCTTC; cdr3_aa: CAISDNLSYNEQFF
v_call: TRBV11-2; d_call: .; j_call: TRBJ2-3; clone_size: .; cdr3_nt: TGTGCCAGCAGTAGGACAGCCACTAGCACAGATACGCAGTATTTT; cdr3_aa: CASSRTATSTDTQYF
v_call: TRBV2; d_call: .; j_call: TRBJ1-6; clone_size: once; cdr3_nt: TGTGCCAGCAGTGAAGAAGCGGCCCTCGGGTCACCCCTCCACTTT; cdr3_aa: CASSEEAALGSPLHF
v_call: TRBV1; d_call: .; j_call: TRBJ1-1; clone_size: .; cdr3_nt: TGCACCAGCAGACCTGAGTGTATTGAAGCTTTCTTT; cdr3_aa: CTSRPECIEAFF
v_call: TRBV4-1; d_call: TRBD2; j_call: TRBJ2-1; clone_size: .; cdr3_nt: TGCGCCAGCAGCCCCCGACTAGCGGGTTCCGACCATGAGCAGTTCTTC; cdr3_aa: CASSPRLAGSDHEQFF
v_call: TRBV6-5; d_call: TRBD1; j_call: TRBJ1-6; clone_size: .; cdr3_nt: TGTGCCAGCAGTAACAGGGGCCCGTATAATTCACCCCTCCACTTT; cdr3_aa: CASSNRGPYNSPLHF
v_call: TRBV11-2; d_call: .; j_call: TRBJ2-3; clone_size: .; cdr3_nt: TGTGCCAGCAGCTCCGGACAGCCAGACACAGATACGCAGTATTTT; cdr3_aa: CASSSGQPDTDTQYF
v_call: TRBV19; d_call: .; j_call: TRBJ1-5; clone_size: .; cdr3_nt: TGTGCCAGTAGTATACGCGGGGCTGGCAATCAGCCCCAGCATTTT; cdr3_aa: CASSIRGAGNQPQHF
v_call: TRBV5-8; d_call: .; j_call: TRBJ2-3; clone_size: .; cdr3_nt: TGTGCCAGCAGCTCCCCGGATACGCAGTATTTT; cdr3_aa: CASSSPDTQYF
v_call: TRBV5-5; d_call: .; j_call: TRBJ2-1; clone_size: .; cdr3_nt: TGTGCCAGCAGCTTGGTGGACCTCTCCTACAATGAGCAGTTCTTC; cdr3_aa: CASSLVDLSYNEQFF
v_call: TRBV11-2; d_call: TRBD2; j_call: TRBJ2-1; clone_size: .; cdr3_nt: TGTGCCAGCAGCTTAGACCTACTAGCGGGAGGGCCCAAGCAGTTCTTC; cdr3_aa: CASSLDLLAGGPKQFF
v_call: TRBV5-1; d_call: TRBD2; j_call: TRBJ2-1; clone_size: .; cdr3_nt: TGCGCCAGCAGCTTGCCCAGCGGGGGGTACAATGAGCAGTTCTTC; cdr3_aa: CASSLPSGGYNEQFF
v_call: TRBV5-6; d_call: .; j_call: TRBJ2-5; clone_size: many; cdr3_nt: TGTGCCAGCAGCTTGGGGAGACACGCACAAGAGACCCAGTACTTC; cdr3_aa: CASSLGRHAQETQYF
v_call: TRBV10-3; d_call: TRBD1; j_call: TRBJ1-5; clone_size: .; cdr3_nt: TGTGCCACCTGGACAGGAGAGACAAATCAGCCCCAGCATTTT; cdr3_aa: CATWTGETNQPQHF
v_call: TRBV12-3/TRBV12-4; d_call: .; j_call: TRBJ2-7; clone_size: .; cdr3_nt: TGTGCCAGCAGTTTAGCAGGGTACGAGCAGTACTTC; cdr3_aa: CASSLAGYEQYF
v_call: TRBV10-3; d_call: .; j_call: TRBJ2-6; clone_size: .; cdr3_nt: TGTGCCATCAGACCCCTTGCACGGCGGTCCTCTGGGGCCAACGTCCTGACTTTC; cdr3_aa: CAIRPLARRSSGANVLTF
v_call: TRBV10-1; d_call: .; j_call: TRBJ2-1; clone_size: .; cdr3_nt: TGCGCCAGCAGCTGGGGGAGCAATGAGCAGTTCTTC; cdr3_aa: CASSWGSNEQFF
v_call: TRBV6-4; d_call: .; j_call: TRBJ2-1; clone_size: .; cdr3_nt: TGTGCCAGCAGCGGGACCCAGGACAATGAGCAGTTCTTC; cdr3_aa: CASSGTQDNEQFF
v_call: TRBV7-9; d_call: .; j_call: TRBJ1-1; clone_size: .; cdr3_nt: TGTGCCAGCAGTTTTACGGGAGTACGGAACACTGAAGCTTTCTTT; cdr3_aa: CASSFTGVRNTEAFF
v_call: TRBV18; d_call: TRBD1; j_call: TRBJ1-2; clone_size: once; cdr3_nt: TGTGCCAGCTCACCACCGGATGACAGGGTCTATGGCTACACCTTC; cdr3_aa: CASSPPDDRVYGYTF
v_call: TRBV29-1; d_call: .; j_call: TRBJ2-1; clone_size: once; cdr3_nt: TGCAGCGTCTCCCTAGGCGGAGTCAGCTACAATGAGCAGTTCTTC; cdr3_aa: CSVSLGGVSYNEQFF
v_call: TRBV29-1; d_call: TRBD1; j_call: TRBJ2-5; clone_size: .; cdr3_nt: TGCAGCGTTGGGGGACAGCAAGACCAAGAGACCCAGTACTTC; cdr3_aa: CSVGGQQDQETQYF
v_call: TRBV4-1; d_call: TRBD1; j_call: TRBJ2-7; clone_size: .; cdr3_nt: TGCGCCAGCAGCCGCGGACAGGGCCCAAGGAACGAGCAGTACTTC; cdr3_aa: CASSRGQGPRNEQYF
v_call: TRBV28; d_call: TRBD2; j_call: TRBJ2-3; clone_size: .; cdr3_nt: TGTGCCAGCAGGCCTCGACTAGCGGGATACGGCACAGATACGCAGTATTTT; cdr3_aa: CASRPRLAGYGTDTQYF